This T cell receptor beta chain was sequenced during a study of beta chain features in type 1 diabetes. As every portion of the isolated RNA was reverse transcribed, the sequencing read expressed TCRB transcripts. This table comes from immunoSEQ multiplex PCR, and its TCRdb copy is limited to in-frame clones, with some not included. The sample contains 120,000 to 150,000 clones, 10% of which appear only once. Findings and limits, study-wide: Any HLA-type effect on TCRB rearrangement remained unresolved here.

Germline values: CDR1 MRHNA, CDR2 SNTAGT. The V gene end was trimmed by 5 bases and the J gene end by 4 bases; junction bases not matched to a gene: 3. The CDR3 loop spans 15 amino acids. The table lists this clone with a few counts. No antigen is known for it. The sequence derives from a man aged 18 to 29 in good health. The V and J genes are TRBV6-4 and TRBJ2-7; 15 positions match TRBD2. Input material: naive CD4+ T cells from blood. The CDR3: CASSRTSGGAYEQYF. CDR3 DNA sequence: TGTGCCAGCAGTCGGACTAGCGGGGGGGCTTACGAGCAGTACTTC.